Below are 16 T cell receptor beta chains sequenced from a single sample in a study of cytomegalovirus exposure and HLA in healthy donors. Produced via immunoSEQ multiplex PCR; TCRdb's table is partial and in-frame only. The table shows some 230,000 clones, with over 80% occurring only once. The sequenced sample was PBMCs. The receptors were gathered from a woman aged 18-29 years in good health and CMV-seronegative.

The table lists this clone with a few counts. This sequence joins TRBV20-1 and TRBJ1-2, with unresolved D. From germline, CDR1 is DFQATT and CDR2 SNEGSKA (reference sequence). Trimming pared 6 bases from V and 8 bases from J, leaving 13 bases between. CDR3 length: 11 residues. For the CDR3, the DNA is TGCAGTGCCCAGGTATCGGGAGGCTACACCTTC. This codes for CSAQVSGGYTF.

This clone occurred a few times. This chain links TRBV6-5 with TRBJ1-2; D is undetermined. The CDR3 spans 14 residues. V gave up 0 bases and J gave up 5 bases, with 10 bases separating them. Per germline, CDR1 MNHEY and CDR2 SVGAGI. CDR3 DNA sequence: TGTGCCAGCAGTTACTCAGCAGGAACTTATGGCTACACCTTC. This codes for CASSYSAGTYGYTF.

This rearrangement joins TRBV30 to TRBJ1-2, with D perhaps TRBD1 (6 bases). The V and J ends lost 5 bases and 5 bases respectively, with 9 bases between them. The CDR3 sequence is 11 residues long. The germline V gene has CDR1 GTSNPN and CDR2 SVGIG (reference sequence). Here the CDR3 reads CAWGQNYGYTF. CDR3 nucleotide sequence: TGTGCCTGGGGACAGAATTATGGCTACACCTTC.

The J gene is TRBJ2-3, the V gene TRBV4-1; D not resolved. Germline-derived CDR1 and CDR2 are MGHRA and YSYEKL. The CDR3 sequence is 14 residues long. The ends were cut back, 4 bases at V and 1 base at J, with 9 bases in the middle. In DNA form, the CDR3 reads TGCGCCAGCAGCCTCGCCAGCGGCACAGATACGCAGTATTTT. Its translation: CASSLASGTDTQYF.

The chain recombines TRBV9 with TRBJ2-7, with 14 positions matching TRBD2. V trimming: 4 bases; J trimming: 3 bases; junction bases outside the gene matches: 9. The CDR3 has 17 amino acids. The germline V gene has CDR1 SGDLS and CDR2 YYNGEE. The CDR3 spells CASSPGTSGRRGYEQYF. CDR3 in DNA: TGTGCCAGCAGCCCAGGGACTAGCGGGAGACGGGGCTACGAGCAGTACTTC.

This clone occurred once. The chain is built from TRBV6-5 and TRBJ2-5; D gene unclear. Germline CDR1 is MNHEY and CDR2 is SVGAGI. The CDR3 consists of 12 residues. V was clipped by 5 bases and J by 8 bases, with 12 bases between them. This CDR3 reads CASSPRVGTQYF. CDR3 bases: TGTGCCAGCAGTCCCCGGGTGGGTACCCAGTACTTC.

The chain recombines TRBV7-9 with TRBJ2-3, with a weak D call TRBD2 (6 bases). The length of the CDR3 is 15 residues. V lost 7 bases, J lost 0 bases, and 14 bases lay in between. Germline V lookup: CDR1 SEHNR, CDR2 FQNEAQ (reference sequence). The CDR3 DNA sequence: TGTGCCAGCATCCCCGCGGGACGGAGCACAGATACGCAGTATTTT. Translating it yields CASIPAGRSTDTQYF.

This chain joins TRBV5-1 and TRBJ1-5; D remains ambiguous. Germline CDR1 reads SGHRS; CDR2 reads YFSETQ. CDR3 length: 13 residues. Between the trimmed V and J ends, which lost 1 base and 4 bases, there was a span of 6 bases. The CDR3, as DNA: TGCGCCAGCAGCTTGTCCGAGAATCAGCCCCAGCATTTT. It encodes CASSLSENQPQHF.

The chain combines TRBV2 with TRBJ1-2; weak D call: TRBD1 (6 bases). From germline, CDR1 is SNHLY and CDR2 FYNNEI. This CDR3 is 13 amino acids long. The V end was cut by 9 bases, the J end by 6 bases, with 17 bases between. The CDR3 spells CASGTPTVHGYTF. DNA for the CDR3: TGTGCCAGTGGGACACCCACTGTTCATGGCTACACCTTC.

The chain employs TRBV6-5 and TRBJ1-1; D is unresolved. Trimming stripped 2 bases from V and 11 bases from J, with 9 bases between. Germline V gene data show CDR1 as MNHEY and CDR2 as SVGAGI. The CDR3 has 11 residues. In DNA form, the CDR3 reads TGTGCCAGCAGTTACGTGGGGAGGGCTTTCTTT. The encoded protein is CASSYVGRAFF.

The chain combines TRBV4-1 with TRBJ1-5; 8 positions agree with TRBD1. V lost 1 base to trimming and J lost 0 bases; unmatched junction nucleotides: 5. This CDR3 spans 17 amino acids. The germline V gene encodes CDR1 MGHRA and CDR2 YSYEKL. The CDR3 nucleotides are TGCGCCAGCAGCCAAGTTTTGGGACAGGTTAGCAATCAGCCCCAGCATTTT. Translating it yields CASSQVLGQVSNQPQHF.

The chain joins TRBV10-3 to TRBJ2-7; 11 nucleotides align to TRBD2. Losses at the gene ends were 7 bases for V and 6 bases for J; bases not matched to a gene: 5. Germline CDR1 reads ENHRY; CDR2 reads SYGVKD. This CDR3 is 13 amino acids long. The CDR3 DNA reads TGTGCCATCAAGCTAGCGGGAGGATCCGAGCAGTACTTC. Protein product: CAIKLAGGSEQYF.

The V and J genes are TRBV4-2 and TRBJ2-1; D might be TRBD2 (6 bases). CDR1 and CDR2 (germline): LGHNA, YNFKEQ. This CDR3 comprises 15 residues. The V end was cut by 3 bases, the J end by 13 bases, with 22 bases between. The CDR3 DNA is TGTGCCAGCAGCCACCATACGGACTGGACTACGTGTCAGTTCTTC. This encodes CASSHHTDWTTCQFF.

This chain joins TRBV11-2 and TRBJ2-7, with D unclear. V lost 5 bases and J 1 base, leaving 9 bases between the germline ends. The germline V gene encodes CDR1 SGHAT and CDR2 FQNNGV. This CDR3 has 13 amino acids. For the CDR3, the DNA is TGTGCCAGCAGCCCCGCCGGGTCCTACGAGCAGTACTTC. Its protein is CASSPAGSYEQYF.

The CDR3 protein is CSANTRGWDTGELFF. CDR3 bases: TGCAGCGCGAACACCAGGGGGTGGGACACCGGGGAGCTGTTTTTT. The gene calls are TRBV29-1 and TRBJ2-2; 7 nucleotides line up with TRBD1. CDR1 is SQVTM, CDR2 ANQGSEA, per germline. There are 15 residues in the CDR3. Trimming cost V 7 bases and J 3 bases; bases outside gene matches: 11.

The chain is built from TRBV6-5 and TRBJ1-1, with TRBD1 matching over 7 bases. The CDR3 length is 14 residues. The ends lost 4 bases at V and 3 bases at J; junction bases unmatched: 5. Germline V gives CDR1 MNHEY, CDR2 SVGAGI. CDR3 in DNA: TGTGCCAGCAGTTCCACTACAGGGGACACTGAAGCTTTCTTT. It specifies CASSSTTGDTEAFF.